Following are 18 T cell receptor beta chains from one sample sequenced in a study of early stage breast cancer tumors. Sequenced by immunoSEQ multiplex PCR; TCRdb stores in-frame clones only, minus some. This table has approximately 39,000 clones, about 68% appearing once. The specimen was blood. These receptors came from a person aged 55 to 75 with breast cancer.

J is TRBJ1-2 and V is TRBV28; 7 bases align to TRBD1. The ends lost 2 bases at V and 0 bases at J; junction bases unmatched: 6. The CDR3 runs to 16 residues. Germline V gives CDR1 MDHEN, CDR2 SYDVKM. The CDR3 DNA sequence: TGTGCCAGCAGTTTAGCCGGGACAGTCGCTAACTATGGCTACACCTTC. It encodes CASSLAGTVANYGYTF.

The rearrangement links TRBV5-8 to TRBJ1-2; no firm D call. The CDR3 has 12 amino acids. From germline, CDR1 is SGHTS and CDR2 YDEGEE. V shed 4 bases and J shed 4 bases, with 8 bases lying between them. The CDR3 reads CASSPDLYGYTF. In nucleotides, the CDR3 is TGTGCCAGCAGCCCGGACCTCTATGGCTACACCTTC.

The V call is TRBV6-5, the J call TRBJ1-4; unclear D gene. CDR3 length equals 14 residues. Germline loops: CDR1 MNHEY, CDR2 SVGAGI. Trimming took off 4 bases at V and 2 bases at J, with 8 bases between the two ends. The CDR3 protein is CASSLSMTNEKLFF. CDR3 bases: TGTGCCAGCAGTTTGAGCATGACTAATGAAAAACTGTTTTTT.

The chain carries TRBV18 and TRBJ1-3; D remains unclear. The CDR3 consists of 17 residues. Germline V lookup: CDR1 KGHSH, CDR2 LQKENI. V gave up 6 bases and J gave up 0 bases, with 18 bases separating them. The CDR3 spells CASSPQFDLSSGNTIYF. Written as DNA, the CDR3 is TGTGCCAGCTCCCCCCAGTTTGACCTAAGCTCTGGAAACACCATATATTTT.

The gene calls are TRBV6-1 and TRBJ1-1; 9 nucleotides align to TRBD1. This CDR3 is 14 amino acids long. The trim removed 6 bases at V and 6 bases at J, leaving 8 bases unmatched. In germline, CDR1 is MNHNS, CDR2 SASEGT. CDR3: CASSLHRGQSEAFF. CDR3 bases: TGTGCCAGCAGCCTACACAGGGGGCAATCTGAAGCTTTCTTT.

This clone was counted between two and nine times. This chain links TRBV7-8 with TRBJ1-1, with a possible D match to TRBD1 (5 bases). CDR1 is SGHVS, CDR2 FQNEAQ, per germline. There are 14 residues in the CDR3. Trimming stripped 4 bases from V and 0 bases from J, with 9 bases between. The CDR3 loop is CASSSKGMNTEAFF. The DNA for the CDR3 is TGTGCCAGCAGCTCCAAGGGGATGAACACTGAAGCTTTCTTT.

CDR3 protein: CASSTGTGYNSPLHF. The CDR3 nucleotides read TGTGCCAGTAGTACAGGGACGGGTTATAATTCACCCCTCCACTTT. The chain carries TRBV19 and TRBJ1-6, with D tentatively TRBD1 (5 bases). CDR3 size: 15 residues. Germline V gene lookup returns CDR1 LNHDA and CDR2 SQIVND (reference sequence). V lost 4 bases and J 4 bases, leaving 11 bases between the germline ends.

The J gene is TRBJ1-3, the V gene TRBV27, with a weak D call TRBD1 (5 bases). In germline, CDR1 is MNHEY, CDR2 SMNVEV (reference sequence). CDR3 length: 15 amino acids. The V and J ends lost 5 bases and 0 bases respectively, with 11 bases between them. The DNA of the CDR3 is TGTGCCAGCAGTCCGGCAGGGAACTCTGGAAACACCATATATTTT. Translating it yields CASSPAGNSGNTIYF.

This chain connects TRBV28 to TRBJ2-7; D not resolved. The V gene's germline CDR1 is MDHEN and CDR2 SYDVKM. The V gene lost 5 bases and the J gene lost 5 bases, with 19 bases spanning the gap. The CDR3 has 15 residues. CDR3 residues: CASSGFARGRNEQYF. The CDR3 DNA follows: TGTGCCAGCAGTGGTTTCGCCAGAGGACGAAACGAGCAGTACTTC.

The chain uses TRBV7-8 and TRBJ1-5, with 7 bases identical to TRBD1. The CDR3 is 13 residues long. The junction had 3 bases not matched to a gene; V was cut back by 4 bases and J by 6 bases. From germline, CDR1 is SGHVS and CDR2 FQNEAQ. The CDR3 region is CASSSGGFQPQHF. DNA of the CDR3: TGTGCCAGCAGCTCAGGGGGTTTTCAGCCCCAGCATTTT.

The CDR3 is CASSPARTSGKINEQFF. As DNA, the CDR3 is TGTGCCAGTAGTCCAGCCCGGACTAGCGGAAAGATCAATGAGCAGTTCTTC. The V gene is TRBV19, the J gene TRBJ2-1, with 10 nucleotides matching TRBD2. This CDR3 has 17 amino acids. Germline V gives CDR1 LNHDA, CDR2 SQIVND (reference sequence). The ends lost 5 bases at V and 6 bases at J; junction bases unmatched: 13.

The chain couples TRBV21-1 to TRBJ2-7. TRBV21-1 counts as a pseudogene. This CDR3 comprises 13 residues. Written as DNA, the CDR3 is TGTGCCAGCAGCAAAGTGAAGATCTACGAGCAGTACTTC. It is translated as CASSKVKIYEQYF.

The V gene is TRBV19, the J gene TRBJ2-7, with D tentatively TRBD2 (5 bases). The CDR3 has 15 residues. CDR1 and CDR2 from the germline V gene are LNHDA and SQIVND (reference sequence). V was clipped by 7 bases and J by 3 bases, with 19 bases between them. CDR3 DNA: TGTGCCAGTACCCCAGGCGGAGGCAACGGCTACGAGCAGTACTTC. The encoded protein is CASTPGGGNGYEQYF.

The chain couples TRBV19 to TRBJ1-2; D unclear. The CDR3 has 15 residues. Germline V CDR1 and CDR2: LNHDA, SQIVND (reference sequence). V shed 3 bases and J shed 0 bases, with 11 bases lying between them. CDR3 region: CASSISGRANYGYTF. In nucleotides, the CDR3 is TGTGCCAGTAGTATCTCGGGAAGAGCTAACTATGGCTACACCTTC.

The chain's CDR3 is CASSERAIGSKNIQYF. The CDR3 DNA sequence: TGTGCCAGCAGTGAAAGGGCAATTGGATCCAAAAACATTCAGTACTTC. V and J are TRBV2 and TRBJ2-4, with D unresolved. The V end was cut by 2 bases, the J end by 2 bases, with 13 bases between. The CDR3 is 16 amino acids. CDR1 is SNHLY and CDR2 is FYNNEI in the germline V gene.

V gene TRBV25-1 combines with J gene TRBJ2-2; D tentatively fits TRBD1 or TRBD2 (5 bases each). Germline CDR1 MGHDK, CDR2 SYGVNS. With 2 bases removed from V and 4 bases from J, the gap between germline ends came to 14 bases. There are 16 residues in the CDR3. The CDR3: CASSERGGRGTGELFF. DNA of the CDR3: TGTGCCAGCAGTGAACGGGGCGGACGGGGCACCGGGGAGCTGTTTTTT.

The CDR3 nucleotides are TGCGCCAGCAGCTTCTTGGACAGGGAGAAAAACATTCAGTACTTC. Protein sequence: CASSFLDREKNIQYF. The chain couples TRBV5-1 to TRBJ2-4, with 8 bases that match TRBD1. V lost 2 bases to trimming and J lost 4 bases; unmatched junction nucleotides: 5. CDR1 and CDR2 (germline): SGHRS, YFSETQ. This CDR3 is built from 15 residues.

The V and J genes are TRBV6-1 and TRBJ1-1, with a weak D call TRBD1 (5 bases). Germline V lookup: CDR1 MNHNS, CDR2 SASEGT. V lost 6 bases to trimming and J lost 3 bases, with 14 bases between them. The CDR3 runs to 14 residues. The DNA for the CDR3 is TGTGCCAGCAGCGGGTCAACAGGTTACACTGAAGCTTTCTTT. This codes for CASSGSTGYTEAFF.